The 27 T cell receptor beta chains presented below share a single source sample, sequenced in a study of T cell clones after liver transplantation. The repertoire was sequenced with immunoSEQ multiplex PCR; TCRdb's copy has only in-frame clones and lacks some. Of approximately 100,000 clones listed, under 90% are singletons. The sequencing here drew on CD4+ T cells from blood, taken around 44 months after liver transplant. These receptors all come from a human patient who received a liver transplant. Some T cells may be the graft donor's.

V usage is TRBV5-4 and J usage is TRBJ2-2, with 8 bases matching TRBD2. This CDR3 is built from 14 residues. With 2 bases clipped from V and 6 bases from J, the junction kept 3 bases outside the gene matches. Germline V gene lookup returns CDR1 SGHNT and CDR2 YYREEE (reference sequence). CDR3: CASSFQREPGELFF. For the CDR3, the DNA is TGTGCCAGCAGCTTCCAGCGGGAGCCCGGGGAGCTGTTTTTT.

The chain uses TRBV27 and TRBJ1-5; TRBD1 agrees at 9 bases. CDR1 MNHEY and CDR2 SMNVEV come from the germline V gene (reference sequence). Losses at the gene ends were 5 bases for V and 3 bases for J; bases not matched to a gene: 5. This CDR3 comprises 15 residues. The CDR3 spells CASSRGQGYNQPQHF. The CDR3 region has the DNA TGTGCCAGCAGTCGGGGACAGGGCTACAATCAGCCCCAGCATTTT.

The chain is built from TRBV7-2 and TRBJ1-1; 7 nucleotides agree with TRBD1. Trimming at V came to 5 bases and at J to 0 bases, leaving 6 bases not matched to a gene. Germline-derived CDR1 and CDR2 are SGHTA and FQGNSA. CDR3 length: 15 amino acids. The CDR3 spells CASSGQARLNTEAFF. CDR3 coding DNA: TGTGCCAGCAGCGGACAGGCCCGTTTGAACACTGAAGCTTTCTTT.

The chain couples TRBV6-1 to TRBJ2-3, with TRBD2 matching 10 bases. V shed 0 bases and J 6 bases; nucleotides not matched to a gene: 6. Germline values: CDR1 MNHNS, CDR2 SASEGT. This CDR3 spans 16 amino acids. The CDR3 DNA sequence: TGTGCCAGCAGTGAAGCGGCTAGCGGGAGTAGGGATACGCAGTATTTT. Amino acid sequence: CASSEAASGSRDTQYF.

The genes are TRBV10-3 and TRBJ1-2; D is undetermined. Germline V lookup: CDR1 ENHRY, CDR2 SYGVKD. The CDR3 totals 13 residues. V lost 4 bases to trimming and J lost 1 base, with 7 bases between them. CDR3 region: CAISGTDNYGYTF. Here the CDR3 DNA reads TGTGCCATCAGTGGGACGGATAACTATGGCTACACCTTC.

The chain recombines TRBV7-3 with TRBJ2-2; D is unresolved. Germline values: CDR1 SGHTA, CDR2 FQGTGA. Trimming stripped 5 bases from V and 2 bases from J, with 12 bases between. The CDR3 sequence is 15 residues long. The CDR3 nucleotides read TGTGCCAGCAGCACGGATGGGTCAAACACCGGGGAGCTGTTTTTT. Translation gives CASSTDGSNTGELFF. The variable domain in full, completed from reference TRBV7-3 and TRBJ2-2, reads GAGVSQTPSNKVTEKGKYVELRCDPISGHTALYWYRQSLGQGPEFLIYFQGTGAADDSGLPNDRFFAVRPEGSVSTLKIQRTERGDSAVYLCASSTDGSNTGELFFGEGSRLTVL.

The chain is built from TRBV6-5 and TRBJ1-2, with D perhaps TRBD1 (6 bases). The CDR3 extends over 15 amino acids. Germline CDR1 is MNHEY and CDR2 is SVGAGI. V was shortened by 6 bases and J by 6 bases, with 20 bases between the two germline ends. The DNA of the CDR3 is TGTGCCAGCAGACTACTTACAGGGTCCAAGCATGGCTACACCTTC. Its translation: CASRLLTGSKHGYTF.

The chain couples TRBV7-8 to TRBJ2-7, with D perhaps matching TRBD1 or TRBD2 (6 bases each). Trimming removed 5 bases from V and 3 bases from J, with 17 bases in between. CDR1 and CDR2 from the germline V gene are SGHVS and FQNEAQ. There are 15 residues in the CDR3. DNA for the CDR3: TGTGCCAGCAGCGAGGGGGTAGCGGCGGGCTACGAGCAGTACTTC. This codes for CASSEGVAAGYEQYF.

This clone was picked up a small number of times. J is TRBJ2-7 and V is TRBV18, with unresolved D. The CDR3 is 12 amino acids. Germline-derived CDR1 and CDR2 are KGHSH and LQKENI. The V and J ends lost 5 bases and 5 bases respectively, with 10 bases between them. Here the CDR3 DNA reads TGTGCCAGCTCAGTCCTACTGGACGAGCAGTACTTC. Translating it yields CASSVLLDEQYF.

The CDR3 is CASSLWGQGTETQYF. CDR3 DNA: TGTGCCAGCAGTTTATGGGGACAGGGGACAGAGACCCAGTACTTC. This chain links TRBV28 with TRBJ2-5; 10 bases are shared with TRBD1. Unmatched junction bases numbered 2, after V lost 0 bases and J lost 4 bases. The V gene's germline CDR1 is MDHEN and CDR2 SYDVKM. This CDR3 is 15 amino acids long.

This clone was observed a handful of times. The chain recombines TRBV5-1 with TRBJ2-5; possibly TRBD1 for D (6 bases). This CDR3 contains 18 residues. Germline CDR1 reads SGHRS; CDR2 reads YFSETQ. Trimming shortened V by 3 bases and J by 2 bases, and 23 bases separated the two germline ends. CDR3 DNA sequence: TGCGCCAGCAGCTGGGGGCCCGTGGAGCGGACCCCTCAAGAGACCCAGTACTTC. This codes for CASSWGPVERTPQETQYF. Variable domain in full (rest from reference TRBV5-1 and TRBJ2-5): KAGVTQTPRYLIKTRGQQVTLSCSPISGHRSVSWYQQTPGQGLQFLFEYFSETQRNKGNFPGRFSGRQFSNSRSEMNVSTLELGDSALYLCASSWGPVERTPQETQYFGPGTRLLVL.

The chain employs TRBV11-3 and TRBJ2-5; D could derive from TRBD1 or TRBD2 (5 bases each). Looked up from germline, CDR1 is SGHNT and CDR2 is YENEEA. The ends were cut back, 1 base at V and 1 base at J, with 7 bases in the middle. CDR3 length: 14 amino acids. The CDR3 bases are TGTGCCAGCAGCTTAGCGGGGCCCCAAGAGACCCAGTACTTC. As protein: CASSLAGPQETQYF.

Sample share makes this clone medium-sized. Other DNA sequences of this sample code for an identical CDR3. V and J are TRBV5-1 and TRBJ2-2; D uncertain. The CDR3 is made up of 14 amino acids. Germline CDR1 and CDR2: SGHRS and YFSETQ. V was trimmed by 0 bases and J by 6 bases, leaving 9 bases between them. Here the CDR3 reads CASSLGSFSGELFF. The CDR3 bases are TGCGCCAGCAGCTTGGGCTCGTTCTCCGGGGAGCTGTTTTTT.

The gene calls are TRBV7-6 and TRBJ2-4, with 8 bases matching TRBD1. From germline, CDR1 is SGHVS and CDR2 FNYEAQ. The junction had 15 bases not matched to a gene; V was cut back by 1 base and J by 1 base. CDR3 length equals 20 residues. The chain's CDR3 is CASSLVGRGQRPPAKNIQYF. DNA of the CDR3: TGTGCCAGCAGCTTAGTCGGCAGGGGGCAACGACCCCCCGCCAAAAACATTCAGTACTTC.

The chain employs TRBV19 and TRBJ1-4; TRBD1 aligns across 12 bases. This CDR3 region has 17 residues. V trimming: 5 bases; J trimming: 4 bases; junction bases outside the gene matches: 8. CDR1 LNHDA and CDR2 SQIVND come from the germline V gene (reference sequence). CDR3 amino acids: CASSAGTGGRSNEKLFF. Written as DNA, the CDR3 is TGTGCCAGTAGTGCCGGGACAGGGGGCAGGAGTAATGAAAAACTGTTTTTT.

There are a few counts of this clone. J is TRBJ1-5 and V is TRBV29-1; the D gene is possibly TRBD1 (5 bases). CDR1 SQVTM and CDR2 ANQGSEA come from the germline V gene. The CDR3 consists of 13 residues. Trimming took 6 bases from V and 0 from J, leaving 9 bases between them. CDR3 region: CSVTEDSNQPQHF. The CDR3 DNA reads TGCAGCGTGACAGAAGATAGCAATCAGCCCCAGCATTTT.

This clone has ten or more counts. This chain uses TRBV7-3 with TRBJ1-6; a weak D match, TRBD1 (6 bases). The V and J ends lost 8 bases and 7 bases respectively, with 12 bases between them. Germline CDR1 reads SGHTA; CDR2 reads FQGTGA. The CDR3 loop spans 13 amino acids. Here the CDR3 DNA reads TGTGCCAGCGGCCGACAGGAGAATTCACCCCTCCACTTT. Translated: CASGRQENSPLHF.

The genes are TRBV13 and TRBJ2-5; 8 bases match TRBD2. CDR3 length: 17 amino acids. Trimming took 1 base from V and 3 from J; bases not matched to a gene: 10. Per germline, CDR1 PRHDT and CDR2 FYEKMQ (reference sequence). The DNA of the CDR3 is TGTGCCAGCAGCTTAGTAAATACGGGGGGGTTGAAAGAGACCCAGTACTTC. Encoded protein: CASSLVNTGGLKETQYF.

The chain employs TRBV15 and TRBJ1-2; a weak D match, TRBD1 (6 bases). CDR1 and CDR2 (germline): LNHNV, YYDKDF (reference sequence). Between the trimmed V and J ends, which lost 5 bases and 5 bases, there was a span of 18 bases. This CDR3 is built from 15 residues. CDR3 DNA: TGTGCCACCAGCCCTAACTCACAGGGCCCGTATGGCTACACCTTC. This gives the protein CATSPNSQGPYGYTF.

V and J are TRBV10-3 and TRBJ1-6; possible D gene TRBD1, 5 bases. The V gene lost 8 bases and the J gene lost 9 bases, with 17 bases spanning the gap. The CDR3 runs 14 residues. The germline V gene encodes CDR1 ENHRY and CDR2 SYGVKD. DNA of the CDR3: TGTGCCATCGGGGACGACAGCGGTCGTTCACCCCTCCACTTT. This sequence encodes CAIGDDSGRSPLHF.

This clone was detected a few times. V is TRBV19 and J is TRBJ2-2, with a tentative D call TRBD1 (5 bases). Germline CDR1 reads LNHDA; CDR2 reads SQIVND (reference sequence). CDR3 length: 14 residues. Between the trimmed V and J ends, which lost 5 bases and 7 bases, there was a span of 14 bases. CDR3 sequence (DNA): TGTGCCAGTAGTTCTCAGGGTCGGAGCGGGGAGCTGTTTTTT. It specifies CASSSQGRSGELFF.

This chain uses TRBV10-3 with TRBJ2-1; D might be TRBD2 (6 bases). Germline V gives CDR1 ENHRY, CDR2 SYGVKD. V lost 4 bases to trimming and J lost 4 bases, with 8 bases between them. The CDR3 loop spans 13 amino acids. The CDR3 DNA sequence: TGTGCCATCAGTGTGGGGGGTTACAATGAGCAGTTCTTC. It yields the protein CAISVGGYNEQFF.

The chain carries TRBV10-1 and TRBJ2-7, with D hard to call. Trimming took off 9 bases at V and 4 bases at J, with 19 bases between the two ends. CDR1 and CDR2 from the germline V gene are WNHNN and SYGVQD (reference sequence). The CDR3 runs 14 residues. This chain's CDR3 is CASLRQKSPYEQYF. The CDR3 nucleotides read TGCGCCAGTCTACGCCAAAAGTCCCCATACGAGCAGTACTTC.

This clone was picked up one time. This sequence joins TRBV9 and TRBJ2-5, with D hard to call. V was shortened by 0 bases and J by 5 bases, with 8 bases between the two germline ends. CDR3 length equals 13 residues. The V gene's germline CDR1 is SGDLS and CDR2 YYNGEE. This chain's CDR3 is CASSVDLGETQYF. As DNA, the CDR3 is TGTGCCAGCAGCGTAGACCTCGGGGAGACCCAGTACTTC.

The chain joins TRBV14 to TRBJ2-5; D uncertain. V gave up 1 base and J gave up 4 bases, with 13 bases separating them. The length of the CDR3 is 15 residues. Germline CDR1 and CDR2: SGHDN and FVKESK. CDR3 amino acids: CASSQVVGSGETQYF. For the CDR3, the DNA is TGTGCCAGCAGCCAAGTAGTCGGGTCCGGAGAGACCCAGTACTTC. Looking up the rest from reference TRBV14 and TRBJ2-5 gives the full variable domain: EAGVTQFPSHSVIEKGQTVTLRCDPISGHDNLYWYRRVMGKEIKFLLHFVKESKQDESGMPNNRFLAERTGGTYSTLKVQPAELEDSGVYFCASSQVVGSGETQYFGPGTRLLVL.

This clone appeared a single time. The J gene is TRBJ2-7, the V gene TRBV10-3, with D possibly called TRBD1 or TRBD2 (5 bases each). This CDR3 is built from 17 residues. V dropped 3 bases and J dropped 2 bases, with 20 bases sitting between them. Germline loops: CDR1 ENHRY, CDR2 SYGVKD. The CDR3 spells CAISDRDHSNRPYEQYF. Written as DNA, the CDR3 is TGTGCCATCAGTGACAGGGACCACTCAAATCGGCCCTACGAGCAGTACTTC.

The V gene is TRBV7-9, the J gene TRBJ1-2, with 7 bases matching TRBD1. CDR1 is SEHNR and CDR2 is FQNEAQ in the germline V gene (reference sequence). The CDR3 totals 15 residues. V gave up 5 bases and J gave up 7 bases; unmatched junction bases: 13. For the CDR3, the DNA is TGTGCCAGCAGCCCACACAGGGGAATAGTCATTGGCTACACCTTC. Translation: CASSPHRGIVIGYTF.